Listed below are T cell receptor beta chains from one sample, sequenced in a study of cytomegalovirus exposure and HLA in healthy donors. Here immunoSEQ multiplex PCR was the method, and the copy in TCRdb shows in-frame clones only, minus some. Among 90,000 to 120,000 clones listed, around a tenth were seen once. The specimen sequenced was PBMCs. These receptors were collected from a man between 35 and 55 years old in good health and CMV-seropositive. Each CDR3 is given with its conserved first and last residue. The D gene is left open where the match is weak. For some rows the clone size is stated as once, few or many, or as a class when expanded; others skip it.

size: few
D: TRBD1
V: TRBV9
J: TRBJ1-1
DNA: TGTGCCAGCAGCGTAGATCTATTCTCTGGACAGGGGAACACTGAAGCTTTCTTT
CDR3: CASSVDLFSGQGNTEAFF

size: NA
D: NA
V: TRBV28
J: TRBJ1-2
DNA: TGTGCCAGCAGGTTTCTGCTAGGCGGCTACACCTTC
CDR3: CASRFLLGGYTF

size: few
D: NA
V: TRBV27
J: TRBJ1-5
DNA: TGTGCCAGCAGTGCTGCCCCCGGGACTCCTATCAATCAGCCCCAGCATTTT
CDR3: CASSAAPGTPINQPQHF

size: few
D: NA
V: TRBV13
J: TRBJ2-1
DNA: TGTGCCAGCAGCTTAGGCGGGGGGCATAATGAGCAGTTCTTC
CDR3: CASSLGGGHNEQFF

size: few
D: TRBD2
V: TRBV27
J: TRBJ2-5
DNA: TGTGCCAGCAGTTTACTGGGGGGGGAAGAGACCCAGTACTTC
CDR3: CASSLLGGEETQYF

size: NA
D: NA
V: TRBV28
J: TRBJ1-5
DNA: TGTGCCAGCAGTCCCCCAGGGGATCAGCCCCAGCATTTT
CDR3: CASSPPGDQPQHF

size: NA
D: NA
V: TRBV14
J: TRBJ1-1
DNA: TGTGCCAGCAGCCAAGAAACAGGCACTGAAGCTTTCTTT
CDR3: CASSQETGTEAFF

size: few
D: NA
V: TRBV29-1
J: TRBJ2-3
DNA: TGCAGCGTTGATGCAGGTTTAGGCACAGATACGCAGTATTTT
CDR3: CSVDAGLGTDTQYF

size: many
D: TRBD1
V: TRBV6-1
J: TRBJ1-2
DNA: TGTGCCAGCAGTGAAGGGACAGGCGGCTATGGCTACACCTTC
CDR3: CASSEGTGGYGYTF

size: NA
D: NA
V: TRBV7-7
J: TRBJ2-7
DNA: TGTGCTAGCAGCTTAGGAGCGGGTCCCACCTACGAGCAGTACTTC
CDR3: CASSLGAGPTYEQYF

size: NA
D: NA
V: TRBV12-5
J: TRBJ2-7
DNA: TGTGCTAGTGGTACGGGGGACCGGAGCTCCTACGAGCAGTACTTC
CDR3: CASGTGDRSSYEQYF

size: few
D: NA
V: TRBV6-1
J: TRBJ2-7
DNA: TGTGCCAGCAATTTTCTGGGAGGTTCCTACGAGCAGTACTTC
CDR3: CASNFLGGSYEQYF

size: few
D: TRBD2
V: TRBV10-3
J: TRBJ2-1
DNA: TGTGCCATAGGGACTAGCGGGAGGTTTAGGTCGGACAATGAGCAGTTCTTC
CDR3: CAIGTSGRFRSDNEQFF

size: few
D: TRBD2
V: TRBV5-1
J: TRBJ2-3
DNA: TGCGCCAGCAGGGGAGGGGACGCAGTCACAGATACGCAGTATTTT
CDR3: CASRGGDAVTDTQYF

size: NA
D: TRBD2
V: TRBV6-5
J: TRBJ2-1
DNA: TGTGCCAGCAGTTATCCGGGACTAGTGGGTGAGCAGTTCTTC
CDR3: CASSYPGLVGEQFF

size: few
D: NA
V: TRBV6-5
J: TRBJ2-7
DNA: TGTGCCAGCAGCTCAGGGATCTCCTACGAGCAGTACTTC
CDR3: CASSSGISYEQYF

size: NA
D: NA
V: TRBV5-4
J: TRBJ2-2
DNA: TGTGCCAGCAGCGATCAACAGAACACCGGGGAGCTGTTTTTT
CDR3: CASSDQQNTGELFF

size: NA
D: NA
V: TRBV30
J: TRBJ1-5
DNA: TGTGCCTGGACCGTAAGGGGCAGCAATCAGCCCCAGCATTTT
CDR3: CAWTVRGSNQPQHF

size: few
D: NA
V: TRBV7-9
J: TRBJ1-1
DNA: TGTGCCAGCAGTAGGGAGGGGGGAGCTTTCTTT
CDR3: CASSREGGAFF

size: few
D: NA
V: TRBV18
J: TRBJ1-3
DNA: TGTGCCAGCTCACCACAAGGAGGCACGGGTCAAGGAAACACCATATATTTT
CDR3: CASSPQGGTGQGNTIYF

size: few
D: TRBD1
V: TRBV7-2
J: TRBJ2-7
DNA: TGTGCCAGCAGCTTAAGAGGGACAGGGCTGTACGAGCAGTACTTC
CDR3: CASSLRGTGLYEQYF

size: NA
D: NA
V: TRBV5-1
J: TRBJ2-2
DNA: TGCGCCAGCAGCTTGGGAGACCGCGGGCTGTTTTTT
CDR3: CASSLGDRGLFF

size: few
D: NA
V: TRBV4-2
J: TRBJ2-1
DNA: TGTGCCAGCAGACTAAGCAATGAGCAGTTCTTC
CDR3: CASRLSNEQFF

size: few
D: TRBD2
V: TRBV9
J: TRBJ2-5
DNA: TGTGCCAGCAGCGGCCGCTCTAGCGGGAGGGCCCAGGGGCAAGAGACCCAGTACTTC
CDR3: CASSGRSSGRAQGQETQYF

size: few
D: TRBD2
V: TRBV9
J: TRBJ2-1
DNA: TGTGCCAGCAGCGATGGACTAGCGGCAGTAGATGAGCAGTTCTTC
CDR3: CASSDGLAAVDEQFF

size: NA
D: TRBD2
V: TRBV9
J: TRBJ2-3
DNA: TGTGCCAGCAGCCTCCCCAAGGGACTAGCAACAGATACGCAGTATTTT
CDR3: CASSLPKGLATDTQYF

size: NA
D: TRBD2
V: TRBV10-3
J: TRBJ2-7
DNA: TGTGCCATCAGTGGCGGACTAGCGGGAGGATACGAGCAGTACTTC
CDR3: CAISGGLAGGYEQYF

size: few
D: NA
V: TRBV14
J: TRBJ2-1
DNA: TGTGCCAGCAGCCCCCGGGAGCTCGTTAATGAGCAGTTCTTC
CDR3: CASSPRELVNEQFF

size: few
D: TRBD1
V: TRBV6-5
J: TRBJ1-4
DNA: TGTGCCAGCAGTTACCGACAGGGAAATGAAAAACTGTTTTTT
CDR3: CASSYRQGNEKLFF

size: few
D: NA
V: TRBV4-1
J: TRBJ1-2
DNA: TGCGCCAGCAGCCCCGAGGGCACTCTGGGAACCTATGGCTACACCTTC
CDR3: CASSPEGTLGTYGYTF

size: NA
D: TRBD1
V: TRBV29-1
J: TRBJ2-1
DNA: TGCAGCGTTGTAACTGGGACAGGGGTCGCTGAGCAGTTCTTC
CDR3: CSVVTGTGVAEQFF

size: few
D: NA
V: TRBV11-2
J: TRBJ2-3
DNA: TGTGCCAGCAGCTTTCAAGATACGCAGTATTTT
CDR3: CASSFQDTQYF

size: NA
D: TRBD1
V: TRBV9
J: TRBJ1-2
DNA: TGTGCCAGCAGCGTATCACAGGGGGAACAACTCAACTATGGCTACACCTTC
CDR3: CASSVSQGEQLNYGYTF

size: few
D: NA
V: TRBV12-5
J: TRBJ2-5
DNA: TGTGCTAGTGGTTTAGGATTGGGGAGAGAGACCCAGTACTTC
CDR3: CASGLGLGRETQYF